This note documents a single TCR beta chain sequence. Per the authors' pipeline: By means of reference gene primer amplification, nucleated cell counts were estimated. Measured with immunoSEQ multiplex PCR; TCRdb has only the in-frame clones, and not every one. V, J and clone size are taken as reported in that table, and D and trimming were inferred from the DNA itself. The data show 170,000 or so clones, with almost 85% seen just once and roughly 14% held by the top ten. The data derive from a study of blood T cell repertoires in COVID-19. The CDR3 loop spans 17 amino acids. Trimming took off 2 bases at V and 8 bases at J, with 21 bases between the two ends. CDR1 is SGHVS and CDR2 is FNYEAQ in the germline V gene.

The chain joins TRBV7-6 to TRBJ1-4, with D possibly TRBD1 on 5 matching bases. The origin of this receptor is a man aged 18 to 30 with active or convalescent COVID-19. Sequenced sample: peripheral blood. CDR3 sequence (DNA): TGTGCCAGCAGCTTAAACCCCGCCGGTCTGGGGGGGGAAAAACTGTTTTTT. It translates to CASSLNPAGLGGEKLFF.